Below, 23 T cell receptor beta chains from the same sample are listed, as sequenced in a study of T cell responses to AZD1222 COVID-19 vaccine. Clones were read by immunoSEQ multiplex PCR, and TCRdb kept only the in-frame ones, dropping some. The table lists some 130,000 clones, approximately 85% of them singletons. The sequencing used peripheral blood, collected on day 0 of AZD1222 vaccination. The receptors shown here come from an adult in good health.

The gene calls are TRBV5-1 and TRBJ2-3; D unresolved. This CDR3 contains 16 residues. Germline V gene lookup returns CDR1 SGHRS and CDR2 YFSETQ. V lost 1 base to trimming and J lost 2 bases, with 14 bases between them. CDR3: CASSLRFQAATDTQYF. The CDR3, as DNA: TGCGCCAGCAGCTTGCGGTTCCAGGCAGCCACAGATACGCAGTATTTT.

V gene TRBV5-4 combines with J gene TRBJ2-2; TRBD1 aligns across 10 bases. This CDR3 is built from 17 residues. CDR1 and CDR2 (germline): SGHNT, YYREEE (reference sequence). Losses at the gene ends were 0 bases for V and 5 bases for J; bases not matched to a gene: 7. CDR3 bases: TGTGCCAGCAGCTTGGGCCGACAGGGGGCGCAGACCGGGGAGCTGTTTTTT. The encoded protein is CASSLGRQGAQTGELFF. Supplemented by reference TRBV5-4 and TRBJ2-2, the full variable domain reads ETGVTQSPTHLIKTRGQQVTLRCSSQSGHNTVSWYQQALGQGPQFIFQYYREEENGRGNFPPRFSGLQFPNYSSELNVNALELDDSALYLCASSLGRQGAQTGELFFGEGSRLTVL.

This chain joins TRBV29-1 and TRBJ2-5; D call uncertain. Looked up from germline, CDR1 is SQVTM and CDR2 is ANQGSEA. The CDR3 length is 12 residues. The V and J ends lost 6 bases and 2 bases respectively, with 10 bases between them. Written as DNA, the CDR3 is TGCAGCGTCGACTCGTATCAAGAGACCCAGTACTTC. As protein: CSVDSYQETQYF. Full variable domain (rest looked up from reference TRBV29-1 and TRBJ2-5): SAVISQKPSRDICQRGTSLTIQCQVDSQVTMMFWYRQQPGQSLTLIATANQGSEATYESGFVIDKFPISRPNLTFSTLTVSNMSPEDSSIYLCSVDSYQETQYFGPGTRLLVL.

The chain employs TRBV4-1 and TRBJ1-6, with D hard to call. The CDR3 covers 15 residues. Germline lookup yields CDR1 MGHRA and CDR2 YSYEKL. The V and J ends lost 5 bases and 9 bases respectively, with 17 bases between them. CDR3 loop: CASSTQTGIRSPLHF. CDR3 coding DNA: TGCGCCAGCAGCACACAGACCGGGATACGTTCACCCCTCCACTTT.

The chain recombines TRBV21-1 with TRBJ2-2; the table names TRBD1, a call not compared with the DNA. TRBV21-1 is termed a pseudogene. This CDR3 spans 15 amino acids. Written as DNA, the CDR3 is TGTGCCAGCAGCAGCGGACAGGGAAGGGTCGGGGAGCTGTTTTTT. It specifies CASSSGQGRVGELFF.

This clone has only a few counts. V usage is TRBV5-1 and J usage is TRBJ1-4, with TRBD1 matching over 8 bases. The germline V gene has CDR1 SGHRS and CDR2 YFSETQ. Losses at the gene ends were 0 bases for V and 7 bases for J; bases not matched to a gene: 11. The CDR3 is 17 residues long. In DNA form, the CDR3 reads TGCGCCAGCAGCTTGGTATTTCAAGGACAGGGAGGTGAAAAACTGTTTTTT. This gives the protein CASSLVFQGQGGEKLFF.

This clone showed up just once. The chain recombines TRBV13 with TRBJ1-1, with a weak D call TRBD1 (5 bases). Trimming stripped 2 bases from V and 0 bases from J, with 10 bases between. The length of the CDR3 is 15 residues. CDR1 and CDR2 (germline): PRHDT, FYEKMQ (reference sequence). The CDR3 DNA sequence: TGTGCCAGCAGCTTACGGGGCGGGGTGAACACTGAAGCTTTCTTT. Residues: CASSLRGGVNTEAFF.

CDR3 in amino acids: CASSATSGSSYEQYF. The CDR3 coding sequence is TGCGCCAGCAGCGCGACTAGCGGGTCATCCTACGAGCAGTACTTC. The chain carries TRBV5-1 and TRBJ2-7, with 10 positions matching TRBD2. The germline V gene has CDR1 SGHRS and CDR2 YFSETQ. The CDR3 is 15 amino acids. Trimming cost V 4 bases and J 1 base; bases outside gene matches: 5.

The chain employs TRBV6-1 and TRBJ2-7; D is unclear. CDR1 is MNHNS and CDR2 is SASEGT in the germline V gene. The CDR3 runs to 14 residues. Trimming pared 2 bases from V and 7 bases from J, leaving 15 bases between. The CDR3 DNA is TGTGCCAGCAGTGAAATTGGCAGTCCCGGGGAGCAGTACTTC. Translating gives CASSEIGSPGEQYF.

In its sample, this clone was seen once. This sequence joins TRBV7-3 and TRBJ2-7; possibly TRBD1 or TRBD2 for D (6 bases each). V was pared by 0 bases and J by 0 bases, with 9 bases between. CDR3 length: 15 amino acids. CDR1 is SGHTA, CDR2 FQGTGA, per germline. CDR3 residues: CASSLTGGPSYEQYF. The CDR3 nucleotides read TGTGCCAGCAGCTTAACAGGGGGGCCCTCCTACGAGCAGTACTTC.

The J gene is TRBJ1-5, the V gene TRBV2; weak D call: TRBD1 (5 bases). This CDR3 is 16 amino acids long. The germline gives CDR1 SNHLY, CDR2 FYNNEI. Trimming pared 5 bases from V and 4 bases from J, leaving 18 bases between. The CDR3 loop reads CASSNVGAGFNQPQHF. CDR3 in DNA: TGTGCCAGCAGTAATGTTGGGGCAGGGTTTAATCAGCCCCAGCATTTT.

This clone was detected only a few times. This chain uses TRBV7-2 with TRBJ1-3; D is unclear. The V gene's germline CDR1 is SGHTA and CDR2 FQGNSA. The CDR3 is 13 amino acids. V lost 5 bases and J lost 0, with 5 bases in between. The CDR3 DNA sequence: TGTGCCAGCAGCCGGGACTCTGGAAACACCATATATTTT. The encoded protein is CASSRDSGNTIYF.

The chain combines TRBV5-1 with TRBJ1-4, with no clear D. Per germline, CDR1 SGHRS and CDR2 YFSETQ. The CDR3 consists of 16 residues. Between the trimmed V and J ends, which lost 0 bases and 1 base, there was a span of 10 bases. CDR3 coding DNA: TGCGCCAGCAGCTTGGCGCCGTCGGGAACTAATGAAAAACTGTTTTTT. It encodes CASSLAPSGTNEKLFF.

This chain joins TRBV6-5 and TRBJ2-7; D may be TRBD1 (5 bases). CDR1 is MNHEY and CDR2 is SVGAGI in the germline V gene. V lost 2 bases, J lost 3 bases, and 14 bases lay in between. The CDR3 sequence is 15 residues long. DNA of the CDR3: TGTGCCAGCAGTTACGGGGCAGGGTTCCTCTACGAGCAGTACTTC. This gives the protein CASSYGAGFLYEQYF.

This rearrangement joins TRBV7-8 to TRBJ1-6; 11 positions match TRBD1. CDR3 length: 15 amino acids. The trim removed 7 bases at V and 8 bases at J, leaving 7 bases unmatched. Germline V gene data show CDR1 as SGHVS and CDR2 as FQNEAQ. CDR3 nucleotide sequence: TGTGCCAGCACCCCCGGACAGGGGGCTTATTCACCCCTCCACTTT. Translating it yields CASTPGQGAYSPLHF. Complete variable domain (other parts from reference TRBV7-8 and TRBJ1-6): GAGVSQSPRYKVAKRGQDVALRCDPISGHVSLFWYQQALGQGPEFLTYFQNEAQLDKSGLPSDRFFAERPEGSVSTLKIQRTQQEDSAVYLCASTPGQGAYSPLHFGNGTRLTVT.

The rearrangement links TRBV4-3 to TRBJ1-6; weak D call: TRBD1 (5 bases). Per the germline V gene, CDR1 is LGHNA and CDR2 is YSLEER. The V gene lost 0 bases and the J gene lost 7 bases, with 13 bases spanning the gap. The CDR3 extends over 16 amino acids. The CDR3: CASSQDGRAGNSPLHF. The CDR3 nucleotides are TGCGCCAGCAGCCAAGACGGCCGGGCAGGGAATTCACCCCTCCACTTT.

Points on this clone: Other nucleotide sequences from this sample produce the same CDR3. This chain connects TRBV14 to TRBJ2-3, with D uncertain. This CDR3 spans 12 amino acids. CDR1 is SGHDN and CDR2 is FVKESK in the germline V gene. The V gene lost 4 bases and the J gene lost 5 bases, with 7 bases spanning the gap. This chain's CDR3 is CASSPSIDTQYF. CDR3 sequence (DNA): TGTGCCAGCAGCCCCAGTATAGATACGCAGTATTTT. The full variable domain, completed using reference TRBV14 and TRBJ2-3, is EAGVTQFPSHSVIEKGQTVTLRCDPISGHDNLYWYRRVMGKEIKFLLHFVKESKQDESGMPNNRFLAERTGGTYSTLKVQPAELEDSGVYFCASSPSIDTQYFGPGTRLTVL.

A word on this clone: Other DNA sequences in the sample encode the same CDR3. The chain's CDR3 is CASSPTGSNQPQHF. In nucleotides, the CDR3 is TGTGCCAGCAGTCCAACAGGGAGCAATCAGCCCCAGCATTTT. This chain uses TRBV27 with TRBJ1-5; the D gene is possibly TRBD1 (6 bases). CDR3 length: 14 amino acids. Germline V gives CDR1 MNHEY, CDR2 SMNVEV (reference sequence). V dropped 5 bases and J dropped 1 base, with 9 bases sitting between them.

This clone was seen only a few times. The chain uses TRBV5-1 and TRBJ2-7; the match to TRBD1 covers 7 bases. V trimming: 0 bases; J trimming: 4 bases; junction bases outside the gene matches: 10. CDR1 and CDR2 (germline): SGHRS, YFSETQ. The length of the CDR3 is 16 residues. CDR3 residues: CASSLGEGGVAYEQYF. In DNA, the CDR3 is TGCGCCAGCAGCTTGGGGGAAGGGGGCGTCGCTTACGAGCAGTACTTC.

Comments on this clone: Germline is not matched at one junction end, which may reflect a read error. In DNA, the CDR3 is TGTGCCAGCAGCCCCAGACCCACCTACACCGGGGGGACGAACGCCGGGGAGCTGTTTTTT. Translated, it gives CASSPRPTYTGGTNAGELFF. This chain uses TRBV6-6 with TRBJ2-2; 7 nucleotides align to TRBD2. This CDR3 has 20 amino acids. The germline CDR1 and CDR2 sequences are MNHNY and SVGAGI (reference sequence).

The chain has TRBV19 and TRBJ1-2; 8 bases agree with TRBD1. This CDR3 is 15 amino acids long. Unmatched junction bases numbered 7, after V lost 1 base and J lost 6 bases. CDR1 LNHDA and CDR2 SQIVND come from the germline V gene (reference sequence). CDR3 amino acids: CASSIVGQGTNGYTF. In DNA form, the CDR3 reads TGTGCCAGTAGTATAGTAGGACAGGGTACAAATGGCTACACCTTC.

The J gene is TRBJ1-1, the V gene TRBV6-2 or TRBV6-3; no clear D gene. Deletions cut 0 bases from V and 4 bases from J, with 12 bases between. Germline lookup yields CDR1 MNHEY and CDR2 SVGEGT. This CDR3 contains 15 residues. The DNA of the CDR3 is TGTGCCAGCAGTTACTCTCCGGGTTTGGGCACTGAAGCTTTCTTT. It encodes CASSYSPGLGTEAFF.

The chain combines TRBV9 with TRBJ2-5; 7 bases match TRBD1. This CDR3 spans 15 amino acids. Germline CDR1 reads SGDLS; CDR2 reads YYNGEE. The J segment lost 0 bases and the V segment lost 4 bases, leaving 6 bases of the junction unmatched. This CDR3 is CASSTLGQYQETQYF. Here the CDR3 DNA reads TGTGCCAGCAGCACCCTGGGACAGTACCAAGAGACCCAGTACTTC.